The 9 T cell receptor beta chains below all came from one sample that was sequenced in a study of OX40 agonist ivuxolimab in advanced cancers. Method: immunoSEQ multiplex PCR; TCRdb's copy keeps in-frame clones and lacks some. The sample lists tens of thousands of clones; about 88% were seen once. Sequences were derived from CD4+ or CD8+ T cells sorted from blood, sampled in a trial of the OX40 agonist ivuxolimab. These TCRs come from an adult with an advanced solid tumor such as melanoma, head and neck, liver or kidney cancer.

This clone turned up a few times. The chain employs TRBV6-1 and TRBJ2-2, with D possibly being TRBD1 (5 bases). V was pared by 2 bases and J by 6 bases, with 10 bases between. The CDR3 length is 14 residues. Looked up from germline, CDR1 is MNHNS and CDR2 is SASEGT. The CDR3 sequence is CASSENPGPGELFF. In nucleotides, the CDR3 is TGTGCCAGCAGTGAAAACCCAGGGCCCGGGGAGCTGTTTTTT.

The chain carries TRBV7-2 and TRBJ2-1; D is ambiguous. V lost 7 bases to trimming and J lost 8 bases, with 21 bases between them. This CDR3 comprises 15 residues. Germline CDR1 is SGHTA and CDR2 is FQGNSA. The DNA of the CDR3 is TGTGCCAGCACCGTTACGGACCCAATCTTCGATGAGCAGTTCTTC. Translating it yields CASTVTDPIFDEQFF.

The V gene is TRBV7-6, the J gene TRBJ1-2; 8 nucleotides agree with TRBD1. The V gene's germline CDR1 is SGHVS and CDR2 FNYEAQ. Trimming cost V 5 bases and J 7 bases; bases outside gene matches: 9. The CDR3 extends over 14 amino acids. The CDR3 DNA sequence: TGTGCCAGCAGCCTTGGACAGGGAATAGGTGGCTACACCTTC. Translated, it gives CASSLGQGIGGYTF.

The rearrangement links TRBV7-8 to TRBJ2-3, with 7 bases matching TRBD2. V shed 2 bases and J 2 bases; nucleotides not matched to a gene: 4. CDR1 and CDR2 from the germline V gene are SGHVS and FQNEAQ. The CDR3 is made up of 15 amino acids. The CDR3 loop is CASSLSSGHTDTQYF. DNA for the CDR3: TGTGCCAGCAGCTTATCTAGCGGACACACAGATACGCAGTATTTT.

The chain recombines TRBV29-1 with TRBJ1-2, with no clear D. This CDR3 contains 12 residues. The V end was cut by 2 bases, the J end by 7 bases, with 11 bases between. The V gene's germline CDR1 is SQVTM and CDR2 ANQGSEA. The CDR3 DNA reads TGCAGCGTTGAACTAGGGCTTGTTGGCTACACCTTC. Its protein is CSVELGLVGYTF.

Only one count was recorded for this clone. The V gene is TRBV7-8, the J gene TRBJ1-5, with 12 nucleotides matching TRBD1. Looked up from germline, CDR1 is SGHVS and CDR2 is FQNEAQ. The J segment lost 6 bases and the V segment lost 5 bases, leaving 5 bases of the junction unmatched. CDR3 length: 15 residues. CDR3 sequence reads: CASSPGTGGSQPQHF. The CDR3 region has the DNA TGTGCCAGCAGCCCGGGGACAGGGGGCAGTCAGCCCCAGCATTTT.

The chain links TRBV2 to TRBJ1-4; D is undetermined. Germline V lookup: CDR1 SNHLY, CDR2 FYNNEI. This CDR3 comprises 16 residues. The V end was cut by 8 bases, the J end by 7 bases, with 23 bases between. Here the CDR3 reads CASESMTDGRGEKLFF. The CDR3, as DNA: TGTGCCAGCGAATCTATGACGGACGGGCGGGGTGAAAAACTGTTTTTT.

CDR3 in amino acids: CASSQDPRRDTQYF. The CDR3 nucleotides read TGCGCCAGCAGCCAAGACCCCCGGAGGGATACGCAGTATTTT. This rearrangement joins TRBV4-3 to TRBJ2-3; D may be TRBD2 (5 bases). The germline V gene has CDR1 LGHNA and CDR2 YSLEER. This CDR3 is 14 amino acids long. The V end was cut by 0 bases, the J end by 6 bases, with 10 bases between.

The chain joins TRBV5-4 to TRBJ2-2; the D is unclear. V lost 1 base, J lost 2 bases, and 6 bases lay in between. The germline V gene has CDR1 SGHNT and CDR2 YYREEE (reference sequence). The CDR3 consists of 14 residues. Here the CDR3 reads CASSLFGNTGELFF. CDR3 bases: TGTGCCAGCAGCTTGTTCGGAAACACCGGGGAGCTGTTTTTT. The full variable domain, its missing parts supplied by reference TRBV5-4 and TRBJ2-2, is ETGVTQSPTHLIKTRGQQVTLRCSSQSGHNTVSWYQQALGQGPQFIFQYYREEENGRGNFPPRFSGLQFPNYSSELNVNALELDDSALYLCASSLFGNTGELFFGEGSRLTVL.